A single sample gave rise to the 25 T cell receptor beta chains below, sequenced in a study of identical twins. TCRdb ran MiXCR on the 5' RACE reads and lists one entry per CDR3 protein. This sample has about 470,000 distinct CDR3 sequences, with more than 20% found just once. The same specimen was also included in a second study, on T cells expressing NK-cell markers.

Sequenced input: CD4+ T cells sorted from blood. The receptors here all came from a woman between 18 and 29 years old in good health.

This clonotype has more than one count but fewer than ten. V is TRBV7-2 and J is TRBJ2-1; 10 nucleotides align to TRBD2. J lost 9 bases, V lost 5 bases, and 10 bases had no gene match. Germline assignment: CDR1 SGHTA and CDR2 FQGNSA. The CDR3 is 15 residues long. The CDR3 loop reads CASSNGVAGGGEQFF. The CDR3 nucleotides are TGTGCCAGCAGCAATGGGGTAGCGGGAGGCGGTGAGCAGTTCTTC. The full variable domain, in which reference TRBV7-2 and TRBJ2-1 provide the parts outside the CDR3, is GAGVSQSPSNKVTEKGKDVELRCDPISGHTALYWYRQSLGQGLEFLIYFQGNSAPDKSGLPSDRFSAERTGGSVSTLTIQRTQQEDSAVYLCASSNGVAGGGEQFFGPGTRLTVL.

The rearrangement uses TRBV20-1 and TRBJ2-2, with TRBD2 matching over 12 bases. Germline loops: CDR1 DFQATT, CDR2 SNEGSKA (reference sequence). This CDR3 is built from 15 residues. V dropped 1 base and J dropped 6; count of bases not matched to a gene: 3. CDR3 loop: CSARGLAGGPGELFF. CDR3 nucleotides: TGCAGTGCTAGAGGGCTAGCGGGAGGGCCCGGGGAGCTGTTTTTT.

The V call is TRBV29-1, the J call TRBJ2-2; 7 bases line up with TRBD1. The CDR3 covers 15 residues. Germline values: CDR1 SQVTM, CDR2 ANQGSEA. V shed 4 bases and J 5 bases; nucleotides not matched to a gene: 10. Here the CDR3 DNA reads TGCAGCGTTGCGAGGAGACAGGGATATACCGGGGAGCTGTTTTTT. This encodes CSVARRQGYTGELFF.

With respect to this clonotype: A much larger clone sits a single nucleotide away, making a read error possible. The rearrangement joins TRBV6-5 to TRBJ2-7; D remains ambiguous. The CDR3 totals 11 residues. The V gene lost 5 bases and the J gene lost 2 bases, with 4 bases spanning the gap. Germline loops: CDR1 MNHEY, CDR2 SVGAGI. Here the CDR3 DNA reads TGTGCCAGCAGTGCCCCCTACGAGCAGTACTTC. Translation: CASSAPYEQYF.

V is TRBV18 and J is TRBJ2-1, with D maybe TRBD2 (5 bases). Germline CDR1 reads KGHSH; CDR2 reads LQKENI. This CDR3 is built from 13 residues. The V end was cut by 6 bases, the J end by 5 bases, with 11 bases between. The CDR3 DNA reads TGTGCCAGCTCGAAAGCGGATCACAATGAGCAGTTCTTC. Translated: CASSKADHNEQFF.

The chain employs TRBV20-1 and TRBJ2-7, with 8 bases identical to TRBD2. This CDR3 has 15 residues. V trimming: 3 bases; J trimming: 6 bases; junction bases outside the gene matches: 13. Per the germline V gene, CDR1 is DFQATT and CDR2 is SNEGSKA (reference sequence). The CDR3 nucleotides read TGCAGTGCTAGTAGGGGACTAGGTACCCTCTCCGAGCAGTACTTC. Translation: CSASRGLGTLSEQYF.

The chain is built from TRBV7-2 and TRBJ2-3; the D is unclear. Germline V lookup: CDR1 SGHTA, CDR2 FQGNSA. CDR3 length: 16 amino acids. Trimming pared 0 bases from V and 4 bases from J, leaving 14 bases between. The CDR3 nucleotides are TGTGCCAGCAGCTTAGCGGGTAGGACCCTCCCAGATACGCAGTATTTT. As protein: CASSLAGRTLPDTQYF. Drawing the rest from reference TRBV7-2 and TRBJ2-3, the complete variable domain is GAGVSQSPSNKVTEKGKDVELRCDPISGHTALYWYRQSLGQGLEFLIYFQGNSAPDKSGLPSDRFSAERTGGSVSTLTIQRTQQEDSAVYLCASSLAGRTLPDTQYFGPGTRLTVL.

The CDR3 protein is CASELTSGKETQYF. The CDR3, as DNA: TGTGCCAGCGAATTGACTAGCGGGAAAGAGACCCAGTACTTC. This chain links TRBV6-1 with TRBJ2-5; 11 positions match TRBD2. This CDR3 spans 14 amino acids. The V gene's germline CDR1 is MNHNS and CDR2 SASEGT. The V segment lost 8 bases and the J segment 3 bases; nucleotides outside the gene matches: 5.

This chain uses TRBV14 with TRBJ2-5; TRBD1 is a possible D gene (7 bases). V was shortened by 8 bases and J by 5 bases, with 15 bases between the two germline ends. CDR3 length equals 13 residues. Germline CDR1 is SGHDN and CDR2 is FVKESK. The CDR3 protein is CASRRQGGETQYF. The DNA of the CDR3 is TGTGCCAGCCGTAGACAGGGAGGCGAGACCCAGTACTTC.

The chain links TRBV18 to TRBJ1-1; D not certain. V was trimmed by 3 bases and J by 5 bases, leaving 13 bases between them. This CDR3 is 14 amino acids long. Germline V lookup: CDR1 KGHSH, CDR2 LQKENI. The DNA for the CDR3 is TGTGCCAGCTCACCCTTCTCTGGGCGGACTGAAGCTTTCTTT. Residues: CASSPFSGRTEAFF.

This clonotype showed up just a few times. This chain links TRBV11-1 with TRBJ2-1; 10 bases are a match to TRBD2. Unmatched junction bases numbered 13, after V lost 1 base and J lost 7 bases. This CDR3 has 18 amino acids. CDR1 is SGHAT and CDR2 is FQDESV in the germline V gene (reference sequence). CDR3 protein: CASSLVPSGRAARNEQFF. The CDR3 bases are TGTGCCAGCAGCTTAGTTCCGAGCGGGAGGGCCGCGAGAAATGAGCAGTTCTTC.

This sequence joins TRBV6-2 or TRBV6-3 and TRBJ2-1, with 9 bases matching TRBD2. The junction had 6 bases not matched to a gene; V was cut back by 7 bases and J by 2 bases. There are 15 residues in the CDR3. CDR1 and CDR2 from the germline V gene are MNHEY and SVGEGT. The CDR3 reads CASKSGGRAYNEQFF. In nucleotides, the CDR3 is TGTGCCAGCAAATCGGGCGGGAGGGCCTACAATGAGCAGTTCTTC.

V gene TRBV5-1 combines with J gene TRBJ2-6, with a possible D match to TRBD2 (6 bases). The V end was cut by 5 bases, the J end by 0 bases, with 9 bases between. The CDR3 sequence is 15 residues long. Germline V gene data show CDR1 as SGHRS and CDR2 as YFSETQ. CDR3 sequence: CASRGAGSGANVLTF. Here the CDR3 DNA reads TGCGCCAGCAGGGGAGCGGGCTCTGGGGCCAACGTCCTGACTTTC. The whole variable domain, filled in from reference TRBV5-1 and TRBJ2-6, reads KAGVTQTPRYLIKTRGQQVTLSCSPISGHRSVSWYQQTPGQGLQFLFEYFSETQRNKGNFPGRFSGRQFSNSRSEMNVSTLELGDSALYLCASRGAGSGANVLTFGAGSRLTVL.

Here the CDR3 DNA reads TGCAGTGCCCACACAGGGAGCACAGATACGCAGTATTTT. It translates to CSAHTGSTDTQYF. The chain is built from TRBV20-1 and TRBJ2-3; possible D gene TRBD1, 6 bases. Germline CDR1 reads DFQATT; CDR2 reads SNEGSKA (reference sequence). The CDR3 length is 13 residues. V was pared by 6 bases and J by 0 bases, with 10 bases between.

The chain is built from TRBV20-1 and TRBJ2-3; 8 bases match TRBD2. After removal of 4 bases from V and 3 bases from J, the junction contained 6 bases not matched to a gene. Germline V gives CDR1 DFQATT, CDR2 SNEGSKA (reference sequence). This CDR3 has 14 amino acids. In DNA, the CDR3 is TGCAGTGCTAAAGCGGGGGCCGCTACAGATACGCAGTATTTT. This translates into CSAKAGAATDTQYF.

This rearrangement joins TRBV5-1 to TRBJ2-3; D gene ambiguous. V was shortened by 0 bases and J by 1 base, with 12 bases between the two germline ends. This CDR3 contains 16 residues. CDR1 and CDR2 (germline): SGHRS, YFSETQ. The CDR3 loop is CASSLAVGSGTDTQYF. CDR3 nucleotide sequence: TGCGCCAGCAGCTTGGCCGTGGGTTCGGGCACAGATACGCAGTATTTT.

The V gene is TRBV6-6, the J gene TRBJ2-4; 7 bases are shared with TRBD2. CDR1 and CDR2 from the germline V gene are MNHNY and SVGAGI (reference sequence). CDR3 size: 13 residues. The V gene end was trimmed by 2 bases and the J gene end by 5 bases; junction bases not matched to a gene: 0. The CDR3, as DNA: TGTGCCAGCAGTTACGGGGGGGAAAACATTCAGTACTTC. Its translation is CASSYGGENIQYF.

This chain connects TRBV28 to TRBJ2-1; 7 bases align to TRBD2. CDR1 and CDR2 from the germline V gene are MDHEN and SYDVKM. This CDR3 region has 16 residues. J lost 8 bases, V lost 6 bases, and 16 bases had no gene match. The CDR3 DNA reads as TGTGCCAGCAGACCAATGGCTAGCGGAAGTTACGATGAGCAGTTCTTC. Translating gives CASRPMASGSYDEQFF.

Worth noting for this clonotype: The CDR3 end shows no conserved phenylalanine or tryptophan, and so a read error is likely. The V call is TRBV5-5, the J call TRBJ1-2, with D possibly being TRBD1 (5 bases). V was shortened by 4 bases and J by 1 base, with 14 bases between the two germline ends. The CDR3 totals 15 residues. The V gene's germline CDR1 is SGHKS and CDR2 YYEKEE (reference sequence). The CDR3 DNA is TGTGCCAGCAGCCGGTTGTCGGGGGGTAACTATGGCTACACCCTC. Protein product: CASSRLSGGNYGYTL.

The rearrangement joins TRBV6-6 to TRBJ1-1, with D hard to call. CDR3 length: 11 residues. Deletions cut 6 bases from V and 8 bases from J, with 10 bases between. Germline assignment: CDR1 MNHNY and CDR2 SVGAGI (reference sequence). The CDR3 is CASRTDAEAFF. The CDR3 coding sequence is TGTGCCAGCAGGACGGACGCGGAAGCTTTCTTT.

This clonotype has just a few counts. The rearrangement uses TRBV6-5 and TRBJ1-3, with D uncertain. The V and J ends lost 5 bases and 9 bases respectively, with 11 bases between them. This CDR3 region has 12 residues. From germline, CDR1 is MNHEY and CDR2 SVGAGI. The CDR3 here is CASSPLGGTIYF. In DNA form, the CDR3 reads TGTGCCAGCAGTCCTCTGGGTGGCACCATATATTTT.

This clonotype was picked up a small number of times. The genes are TRBV11-1 and TRBJ2-3; 10 nucleotides align to TRBD1. The CDR3 loop spans 18 amino acids. J gave up 4 bases and V 1 base, and 11 bases lay outside the gene matches. Germline-derived CDR1 and CDR2 are SGHAT and FQDESV (reference sequence). The chain's CDR3 is CASSLDRDRGSRPDTQYF. The CDR3 DNA reads as TGTGCCAGCAGCTTAGACCGGGACAGGGGAAGTAGGCCAGATACGCAGTATTTT.

The chain couples TRBV5-1 to TRBJ2-1; 9 bases fit TRBD2. The V segment lost 1 base and the J segment 9 bases; nucleotides outside the gene matches: 11. The CDR3 is 16 residues long. Per germline, CDR1 SGHRS and CDR2 YFSETQ. The CDR3 sequence: CASSLISGRPPGEQFF. The DNA for the CDR3 is TGCGCCAGCAGCTTGATAAGCGGGAGGCCCCCGGGTGAGCAGTTCTTC.

This clonotype has at least ten counts. J is TRBJ2-7 and V is TRBV20-1; D gene unclear. The CDR3 runs to 12 residues. Germline CDR1 reads DFQATT; CDR2 reads SNEGSKA (reference sequence). The germline V and J ends were trimmed by 0 bases and 8 bases, with 11 bases remaining between them. The CDR3 reads CSARDLANKQYF. DNA of the CDR3: TGCAGTGCTAGAGATTTAGCAAATAAGCAGTACTTC.

The table lists this clonotype with a few counts. The J gene is TRBJ2-2, the V gene TRBV7-3; D is uncertain. Trimming removed 2 bases at V and 3 bases at J, with 7 bases between. The CDR3 is 14 amino acids. The germline V gene has CDR1 SGHTA and CDR2 FQGTGA. CDR3 region: CASSLARDTGELFF. CDR3 in DNA: TGTGCCAGCAGCTTAGCTAGGGACACCGGGGAGCTGTTTTTT.